Sequencing of this T cell receptor beta chain was carried out in a study of CD8+ T cells in alopecia areata. V trimming: 1 base; J trimming: 2 bases; junction bases outside the gene matches: 6. Germline CDR1 is SGHDT and CDR2 is YYEEEE. CDR3 length: 18 residues. RNA was isolated and reverse transcribed to cDNA, the sequencing template. Some clones are missing from TCRdb's copy, which holds only in-frame ones; the method was immunoSEQ multiplex PCR. Among more than 100,000 clones listed, 45% to 65% were seen once. There are many counts of this clone. The sequenced sample was CD4+ T cells sorted from blood, obtained at week 0. The clonotype comes from a human donor with alopecia areata. The rearrangement uses TRBV5-6 and TRBJ2-6, with 10 bases identical to TRBD1. The CDR3 loop reads CASSLFETGGAGANVLTF. DNA of the CDR3: TGTGCCAGCAGCTTGTTTGAGACAGGGGGCGCTGGGGCCAACGTCCTGACTTTC.